This T cell receptor beta chain came from a study of OX40 agonist ivuxolimab in advanced cancers. Study details: Partial response was recorded in three patients: one hepatocellular carcinoma and two cutaneous melanoma cases. The study's findings and limits: Averaged across samples, CD8+ T cells carried more expanded clones than CD4+ did. CD4+ and CD8+ blood T cells expanded clonally by week 6 at 0.1 to 3.0 mg/kg.

Germline CDR1 reads SGHAT; CDR2 reads FQNNGV. The CDR3 is made up of 14 amino acids. The ends lost 5 bases at V and 2 bases at J; junction bases unmatched: 5. The protocol was immunoSEQ multiplex PCR, while the TCRdb copy is restricted to in-frame clones and leaves out a portion. The table records about 69,000 clones, roughly 90% of them present only once. As regards this clone: As yet, its antigen is unknown.

Patients with a history of autoimmune disease or on systemic immunosuppression were excluded. The V and J genes are TRBV11-2 and TRBJ2-7; TRBD2 aligns across 8 bases. The sequence derives from an adult with an advanced solid tumor such as melanoma, head and neck, liver or kidney cancer. This material consisted of CD4+ or CD8+ T cells sorted from blood, taken in a trial of the OX40 agonist ivuxolimab. CDR3 loop: CASSSSGRPYEQYF. Here the CDR3 DNA reads TGTGCCAGCAGCAGCAGCGGGAGACCCTACGAGCAGTACTTC.